These 10 T cell receptor beta chains came from one sample sequenced in a study of OX40 agonist ivuxolimab in advanced cancers. Profiled with immunoSEQ multiplex PCR; TCRdb holds only in-frame clones, not every one. Here the sample spans 35,000 or so clones, 70% to 85% being singletons. The source was CD4+ or CD8+ T cells sorted from blood, collected in a trial of the OX40 agonist ivuxolimab. These receptors came from an adult with an advanced solid tumor such as melanoma, head and neck, liver or kidney cancer.

This chain connects TRBV11-2 to TRBJ2-4, with 8 bases identical to TRBD1. Germline V gives CDR1 SGHAT, CDR2 FQNNGV. The junction had 9 bases not matched to a gene; V was cut back by 5 bases and J by 6 bases. The CDR3 loop spans 15 amino acids. The DNA of the CDR3 is TGTGCCAGCAGCCCCCGGACAGGGTCAGGAAACATTCAGTACTTC. Its protein is CASSPRTGSGNIQYF. Based on the CDR3 plus reference TRBV11-2 and TRBJ2-4, the full variable domain is EAGVAQSPRYKIIEKRQSVAFWCNPISGHATLYWYQQILGQGPKLLIQFQNNGVVDDSQLPKDRFSAERLKGVDSTLKIQPAKLEDSAVYLCASSPRTGSGNIQYFGAGTRLSVL.

The CDR3 coding sequence is TGCGCCAGCAGCTTGGACCTAGCGGGGGGGTACAATGAGCAGTTCTTC. The encoded protein is CASSLDLAGGYNEQFF. The chain employs TRBV5-1 and TRBJ2-1; TRBD2 aligns across 12 bases. V shed 0 bases, J shed 4 bases, and the junction held 2 bases outside the gene matches. The CDR3 has 16 residues. Germline V gene lookup returns CDR1 SGHRS and CDR2 YFSETQ.

The CDR3 nucleotides read TGTGCCAGCAGTCCAGGCGGGGGGAGGTACACTGAAGCTTTCTTT. Amino acids: CASSPGGGRYTEAFF. The chain links TRBV28 to TRBJ1-1, with D perhaps matching TRBD1 (5 bases). Trimming shortened V by 5 bases and J by 3 bases, and 16 bases separated the two germline ends. The CDR3 spans 15 residues. CDR1 MDHEN and CDR2 SYDVKM come from the germline V gene. Full variable domain (rest looked up from reference TRBV28 and TRBJ1-1): DVKVTQSSRYLVKRTGEKVFLECVQDMDHENMFWYRQDPGLGLRLIYFSYDVKMKEKGDIPEGYSVSREKKERFSLILESASTNQTSMYLCASSPGGGRYTEAFFGQGTRLTVV.

CDR3 protein: CASSLASAGTYGYTF. The CDR3 nucleotides read TGTGCCAGCAGCTTAGCGTCGGCAGGGACCTATGGCTACACCTTC. The V gene is TRBV7-8, the J gene TRBJ1-2; the D gene is possibly TRBD1 (5 bases). The CDR3 covers 15 residues. V shed 0 bases and J shed 4 bases, with 12 bases lying between them. The germline CDR1 and CDR2 sequences are SGHVS and FQNEAQ. Supplemented by reference TRBV7-8 and TRBJ1-2, the full variable domain reads GAGVSQSPRYKVAKRGQDVALRCDPISGHVSLFWYQQALGQGPEFLTYFQNEAQLDKSGLPSDRFFAERPEGSVSTLKIQRTQQEDSAVYLCASSLASAGTYGYTFGSGTRLTVV.

Only one count was recorded for this clone. The chain couples TRBV10-2 to TRBJ1-2; perhaps TRBD1 as D (5 bases). CDR3 length equals 16 residues. Trimming stripped 0 bases from V and 5 bases from J, with 16 bases between. From germline, CDR1 is WSHSY and CDR2 SAAADI. The CDR3 DNA reads as TGCGCCAGCAGTGAGTCTGGGCAGGGATTTATGTATGGCTACACCTTC. Translated, it gives CASSESGQGFMYGYTF.

The CDR3 loop reads CASSQVRAEQFF. DNA of the CDR3: TGTGCCAGCAGCCAAGTAAGGGCTGAGCAGTTCTTC. The V and J genes are TRBV14 and TRBJ2-1, with D uncertain. The CDR3 runs 12 residues. Trimming removed 1 base at V and 9 bases at J, with 7 bases between. The germline V gene has CDR1 SGHDN and CDR2 FVKESK. The complete variable domain, with remaining parts taken from reference TRBV14 and TRBJ2-1, reads EAGVTQFPSHSVIEKGQTVTLRCDPISGHDNLYWYRRVMGKEIKFLLHFVKESKQDESGMPNNRFLAERTGGTYSTLKVQPAELEDSGVYFCASSQVRAEQFFGPGTRLTVL.

The V and J genes are TRBV18 and TRBJ1-1; D may be TRBD1 (6 bases). Germline CDR1 KGHSH, CDR2 LQKENI. The CDR3 length is 14 residues. Deletions cut 6 bases from V and 5 bases from J, with 16 bases between. This chain's CDR3 is CASSLTGLDTEAFF. In DNA form, the CDR3 reads TGTGCCAGCTCGCTCACAGGGCTAGATACTGAAGCTTTCTTT.

This sequence joins TRBV7-2 and TRBJ2-1; TRBD2 matches 13 bases. CDR3 length: 14 amino acids. Trimming at V came to 3 bases and at J to 12 bases, leaving 5 bases not matched to a gene. Germline values: CDR1 SGHTA, CDR2 FQGNSA. The CDR3 coding sequence is TGTGCCAGCAGCTTTACTAGCGGGGGGGCCCCGCAGTTCTTC. It translates to CASSFTSGGAPQFF.

The chain recombines TRBV6-1 with TRBJ2-5; 11 bases align to TRBD2. Germline loops: CDR1 MNHNS, CDR2 SASEGT. V lost 1 base, J lost 1 base, and 5 bases stayed unmatched. This CDR3 has 17 amino acids. CDR3 nucleotides: TGTGCCAGCAGTGAAGAACTAGCGGGGGCCCCCCAAGAGACCCAGTACTTC. As protein: CASSEELAGAPQETQYF.

The rearrangement joins TRBV6-5 to TRBJ2-1, with no clear D. The germline V and J ends were trimmed by 4 bases and 0 bases, with 13 bases remaining between them. Per the germline V gene, CDR1 is MNHEY and CDR2 is SVGAGI. The CDR3 runs 16 residues. CDR3: CASSFRSRSSYNEQFF. DNA for the CDR3: TGTGCCAGCAGTTTTAGATCCCGTAGCTCCTACAATGAGCAGTTCTTC.